The 5 T cell receptor beta chains below all came from one sample that was sequenced in a study of cytomegalovirus exposure and HLA in healthy donors. In the PCR, 60 Vbeta and 13 Jbeta primers were used. Here immunoSEQ multiplex PCR was the method, and the copy in TCRdb shows in-frame clones only, minus some. This sample has under 150,000 clones, with around four fifths found just once. The sample was PBMCs. The receptors derive from a male donor in good health and CMV-seronegative.

CDR3 sequence (DNA): TGTGCCAGCAGCCACCTATCACGGAAAAAGTTTACCCGGAGGAATGAAAAACTGTTTTTT. It specifies CASSHLSRKKFTRRNEKLFF. The chain uses TRBV14 and TRBJ1-4, with D unclear. V gave up 3 bases and J gave up 5 bases, with 28 bases separating them. Germline V gene sequence: CDR1 SGHDN, CDR2 FVKESK. The CDR3 is made up of 20 amino acids.

The rearrangement links TRBV5-6 to TRBJ1-1; 7 nucleotides align to TRBD1. Germline CDR1 is SGHDT and CDR2 is YYEEEE. CDR3 size: 15 residues. V was clipped by 4 bases and J by 0 bases; unmatched bases: 6. The CDR3 reads CASSGPTGVNTEAFF. CDR3 coding DNA: TGTGCCAGCAGCGGACCTACAGGGGTGAACACTGAAGCTTTCTTT.

This chain links TRBV27 with TRBJ2-5; D unresolved. Per germline, CDR1 MNHEY and CDR2 SMNVEV (reference sequence). This CDR3 region has 14 residues. Trimming took off 2 bases at V and 4 bases at J, with 11 bases between the two ends. The CDR3 region has the DNA TGTGCCAGCAGTTTACTTCCAGTAACAGAGACCCAGTACTTC. It encodes CASSLLPVTETQYF.

In this sample, this clone turned up once. The chain has TRBV18 and TRBJ2-1; 10 bases map to TRBD2. This CDR3 spans 15 amino acids. Looked up from germline, CDR1 is KGHSH and CDR2 is LQKENI. With 3 bases clipped from V and 4 bases from J, the junction kept 3 bases outside the gene matches. The DNA for the CDR3 is TGTGCCAGCTCACCTAGACTAGCGGGTTACAATGAGCAGTTCTTC. Its translation is CASSPRLAGYNEQFF.

The V and J genes are TRBV4-3 and TRBJ1-2; TRBD1 aligns across 8 bases. Germline V gene sequence: CDR1 LGHNA, CDR2 YSLEER. The CDR3 sequence is 16 residues long. V trimming: 4 bases; J trimming: 7 bases; junction bases outside the gene matches: 14. DNA of the CDR3: TGCGCCAGCAGCCGCTCAATTTCAGGGGGCACGGTTGGCTACACCTTC. Its protein is CASSRSISGGTVGYTF.